This TCR beta chain was sequenced in a study of cytotoxic CD8 clonotypes in ibrutinib-treated CLL. At the level of the study: On average, around 85,000 productive rearrangements and around 250,000 productive templates per sample.

Trimming cost V 5 bases and J 5 bases, with 12 bases left between them. There are 13 residues in the CDR3. Germline CDR1 and CDR2: SGHTA and FQGTGA. Generated by immunoSEQ multiplex PCR, the TCRdb table keeps only in-frame clones and is missing some. The sample shows about 150,000 clones, roughly three quarters of them seen only once. The TCR comes from a human donor with chronic lymphocytic leukemia. This chain joins TRBV7-3 and TRBJ2-5; D is unclear. Sequenced material: PBMCs, taken after 24 months of ibrutinib treatment. Here the CDR3 DNA reads TGTGCCAGCAGCGAGCACCCTTGGGAGACCCAGTACTTC. Translating it yields CASSEHPWETQYF.